A single sample is the source of the 27 T cell receptor beta chains below, sequenced in a study of PD-L1 blockade in urothelial cancer. Regarding time point: peripheral blood 6 weeks after treatment start. Repertoires were generated with immunoSEQ multiplex PCR, while TCRdb's copy carries only in-frame clones and drops some. The data contain around 110,000 clones, 85% to 90% of them singletons. Here the sequenced sample was PBMCs, taken around atezolizumab (anti-PD-L1) treatment. These receptors all come from a man in his fifties or sixties with urothelial cancer.

This chain connects TRBV9 to TRBJ2-7; no definite D call. Trimming removed 4 bases at V and 5 bases at J, with 16 bases between. CDR1 and CDR2 (germline): SGDLS, YYNGEE. The CDR3 covers 14 residues. Here the CDR3 reads CASSPREANNEQYF. CDR3 in DNA: TGTGCCAGCAGCCCCCGCGAAGCTAATAACGAGCAGTACTTC.

The chain recombines TRBV6-6 with TRBJ2-5; 10 nucleotides align to TRBD2. The V gene's germline CDR1 is MNHNY and CDR2 SVGAGI (reference sequence). Losses at the gene ends were 7 bases for V and 5 bases for J; bases not matched to a gene: 4. The CDR3 is made up of 13 amino acids. CDR3 sequence: CASNLAGGETQYF. Here the CDR3 DNA reads TGTGCCAGCAATTTAGCGGGGGGCGAGACCCAGTACTTC.

The CDR3 bases are TGTGCCAGCAGTGAAACACGGGGGGCTAGGGGCTACACCTTC. It is translated as CASSETRGARGYTF. The chain links TRBV6-1 to TRBJ1-2, with D possibly TRBD1 on 6 matching bases. The CDR3 loop spans 14 amino acids. From germline, CDR1 is MNHNS and CDR2 SASEGT. The V end lost 2 bases, the J end lost 8 bases, and 15 bases lay between the germline ends.

The chain uses TRBV9 and TRBJ2-7, with D perhaps TRBD1 (5 bases). The CDR3 length is 13 residues. Germline CDR1 SGDLS, CDR2 YYNGEE. Trimming removed 5 bases at V and 3 bases at J, with 12 bases between. CDR3 sequence: CASSKTVSYEQYF. DNA of the CDR3: TGTGCCAGCAGTAAGACAGTTAGCTACGAGCAGTACTTC.

The rearrangement joins TRBV6-1 to TRBJ2-5; tentatively, D is TRBD1 (5 bases). This CDR3 is 14 amino acids long. The V end lost 7 bases, the J end lost 1 base, and 13 bases lay between the germline ends. CDR1 and CDR2 from the germline V gene are MNHNS and SASEGT. CDR3 residues: CASNVFRAQETQYF. CDR3 sequence (DNA): TGTGCCAGCAATGTGTTCAGGGCCCAAGAGACCCAGTACTTC.

The V call is TRBV6-6, the J call TRBJ1-1; 7 bases are a match to TRBD1. Trimming cost V 6 bases and J 8 bases; bases outside gene matches: 9. The CDR3 totals 13 residues. Germline V CDR1 and CDR2: MNHNY, SVGAGI (reference sequence). CDR3 sequence reads: CASRRGLDREAFF. The CDR3 DNA reads TGTGCCAGCAGGAGGGGGCTCGACAGGGAAGCTTTCTTT.

This clone was counted once. This chain uses TRBV11-2 with TRBJ1-5; 7 nucleotides line up with TRBD1. Germline V gives CDR1 SGHAT, CDR2 FQNNGV. The J segment lost 2 bases and the V segment lost 5 bases, leaving 6 bases of the junction unmatched. The CDR3 has 15 residues. The CDR3 is CASSAGTVRNQPQHF. CDR3 in DNA: TGTGCCAGCAGCGCAGGGACAGTCCGCAATCAGCCCCAGCATTTT.

The gene calls are TRBV11-3 and TRBJ2-2; 8 bases line up with TRBD2. The germline CDR1 and CDR2 sequences are SGHNT and YENEEA. Trimming removed 1 base from V and 7 bases from J; junction bases left unmatched: 5. CDR3 size: 15 residues. CDR3 nucleotide sequence: TGTGCCAGCAGCTTAGTCGGGGGGGGCATCGGGGAGCTGTTTTTT. Its protein product is CASSLVGGGIGELFF.

This clone was found a few times. The J gene is TRBJ1-2, the V gene TRBV7-9; D perhaps matches TRBD1 (6 bases). Trimming cost V 5 bases and J 3 bases, with 16 bases left between them. This CDR3 spans 15 amino acids. The germline CDR1 and CDR2 sequences are SEHNR and FQNEAQ (reference sequence). The CDR3 DNA sequence: TGTGCCAGCAGCGCTAGGACAGTTTGGGACTATGGCTACACCTTC. Translated: CASSARTVWDYGYTF.

The rearrangement uses TRBV7-8 and TRBJ2-7; D is uncertain. The CDR3 sequence is 15 residues long. Germline V gene lookup returns CDR1 SGHVS and CDR2 FQNEAQ. V lost 4 bases and J 3 bases, leaving 16 bases between the germline ends. The CDR3 sequence is CASSSPMAHSYEQYF. CDR3 nucleotide sequence: TGTGCCAGCAGCTCCCCGATGGCACACAGCTACGAGCAGTACTTC.

The V gene is TRBV5-1, the J gene TRBJ2-1, with D perhaps matching TRBD2 (6 bases). The CDR3 has 13 residues. Trimming cost V 2 bases and J 9 bases, with 12 bases left between them. Germline loops: CDR1 SGHRS, CDR2 YFSETQ. For the CDR3, the DNA is TGCGCCAGCAGCTTTCTCGGGGGAGTTGAGCAGTTCTTC. Its translation is CASSFLGGVEQFF.

This clone was observed many times. CDR3: CASSSWTSGSPSEQYF. The CDR3 DNA reads TGCGCCAGCAGCTCCTGGACTAGCGGGAGTCCGAGTGAGCAGTACTTC. The genes are TRBV5-1 and TRBJ2-7, with 13 bases identical to TRBD2. The CDR3 sequence is 16 residues long. CDR1 is SGHRS, CDR2 YFSETQ, per germline. J lost 7 bases, V lost 3 bases, and 10 bases had no gene match.

The chain joins TRBV7-9 to TRBJ2-7; 9 bases align to TRBD1. Trimming took 6 bases from V and 6 from J; bases not matched to a gene: 15. CDR1 is SEHNR, CDR2 FQNEAQ, per germline (reference sequence). This CDR3 spans 16 amino acids. Here the CDR3 reads CASRWGGQGFSGEQYF. CDR3 DNA: TGTGCCAGCAGGTGGGGGGGACAGGGATTTAGCGGCGAGCAGTACTTC.

This sequence joins TRBV6-5 and TRBJ2-7; TRBD2 might be the D (5 bases). The CDR3 contains 14 residues. V was cut by 4 bases and J by 5 bases, with 15 bases left in between. Germline V gene lookup returns CDR1 MNHEY and CDR2 SVGAGI. The CDR3 sequence is CASSSPGDDHEQYF. CDR3 DNA: TGTGCCAGCAGTTCGCCCGGGGATGACCACGAGCAGTACTTC.

This sequence joins TRBV9 and TRBJ2-2; 7 bases match TRBD2. This CDR3 is 16 amino acids long. After removal of 0 bases from V and 3 bases from J, the junction contained 5 bases not matched to a gene. Germline-derived CDR1 and CDR2 are SGDLS and YYNGEE. The CDR3 nucleotides are TGTGCCAGCAGCGTAGTGGCTAGCGGATACACCGGGGAGCTGTTTTTT. It encodes CASSVVASGYTGELFF.

This chain uses TRBV5-8 with TRBJ2-7; D is perhaps TRBD2 (5 bases). CDR3 length: 14 residues. Germline V gives CDR1 SGHTS, CDR2 YDEGEE. V lost 9 bases and J lost 3, with 19 bases in between. This CDR3 reads CATTVGVSDYEQYF. The CDR3 coding sequence is TGTGCCACTACCGTGGGAGTCTCGGACTACGAGCAGTACTTC.

The chain employs TRBV5-1 and TRBJ2-1; 8 nucleotides align to TRBD1. This CDR3 is built from 14 residues. Germline lookup yields CDR1 SGHRS and CDR2 YFSETQ. V trimming: 0 bases; J trimming: 10 bases; junction bases outside the gene matches: 6. In DNA, the CDR3 is TGCGCCAGCAGCTTGGCCTCCCAGGGGGCGGAGCAGTTCTTC. Its protein is CASSLASQGAEQFF.

This clone was recorded only once. The V gene is TRBV29-1, the J gene TRBJ2-7; 13 bases are shared with TRBD2. The V gene's germline CDR1 is SQVTM and CDR2 ANQGSEA. The J segment lost 7 bases and the V segment lost 4 bases, leaving 10 bases of the junction unmatched. The CDR3 runs to 15 residues. CDR3 sequence (DNA): TGCAGCGTTGTAGGTCAAGGACTAGCGGGAGTGGAGCAGTACTTC. Its protein is CSVVGQGLAGVEQYF.

The chain carries TRBV5-1 and TRBJ2-5; 8 bases agree with TRBD2. Germline lookup yields CDR1 SGHRS and CDR2 YFSETQ. With 4 bases clipped from V and 5 bases from J, the junction kept 16 bases outside the gene matches. CDR3 size: 17 residues. CDR3 residues: CASSRGVAGLSGETQYF. The CDR3 region has the DNA TGCGCCAGCAGCCGGGGAGTAGCGGGGCTCTCCGGGGAGACCCAGTACTTC.

As regards this clone: The junction shows a germline mismatch at one end, possibly a read error. This rearrangement joins TRBV5-4 to TRBJ2-7, with 10 bases that match TRBD1. CDR3 length equals 17 residues. Looked up from germline, CDR1 is SGHNT and CDR2 is YYREEE (reference sequence). Here the CDR3 reads CVSSWGPGQGPDYEQYF. CDR3 DNA sequence: TGTGTCAGCAGCTGGGGGCCGGGACAGGGGCCGGACTACGAGCAGTACTTC.

This chain links TRBV7-2 with TRBJ1-4, with a weak D call TRBD1 (5 bases). Trimming removed 4 bases from V and 8 bases from J, with 14 bases in between. This CDR3 contains 14 residues. Germline values: CDR1 SGHTA, CDR2 FQGNSA. CDR3 in DNA: TGTGCCAGCAGCTCCGGGGGTGGGTGGGAAAAACTGTTTTTT. Its protein is CASSSGGGWEKLFF.

The J gene is TRBJ2-1, the V gene TRBV6-5, with 9 bases that match TRBD1. Germline CDR1 and CDR2: MNHEY and SVGAGI. V was pared by 9 bases and J by 2 bases, with 2 bases of the junction left unmatched. This CDR3 comprises 13 residues. The CDR3 loop reads CASGQGTYNEQFF. The CDR3 nucleotides read TGTGCCAGTGGACAGGGGACCTACAATGAGCAGTTCTTC.

This chain connects TRBV10-3 to TRBJ2-1; 9 bases map to TRBD2. CDR3 length: 18 amino acids. Germline V gives CDR1 ENHRY, CDR2 SYGVKD. Unmatched junction bases numbered 10, after V lost 4 bases and J lost 0 bases. CDR3 in amino acids: CAISGGAGGGGSYNEQFF. CDR3 nucleotide sequence: TGTGCCATCAGTGGGGGAGCGGGAGGAGGGGGCTCCTACAATGAGCAGTTCTTC.

This chain connects TRBV5-1 to TRBJ1-2; TRBD1 aligns across 11 bases. The CDR3 runs 15 residues. With V trimmed by 3 bases and J by 4 bases, 5 bases remained unmatched. Germline-derived CDR1 and CDR2 are SGHRS and YFSETQ. Written as DNA, the CDR3 is TGCGCCAGCAGCTCGGACAGGGGGCTTGGCTATGGCTACACCTTC. It codes for CASSSDRGLGYGYTF.

This sequence joins TRBV11-2 and TRBJ2-1; TRBD2 agrees at 8 bases. The germline V gene encodes CDR1 SGHAT and CDR2 FQNNGV. J gave up 1 base and V 5 bases, and 13 bases lay outside the gene matches. The CDR3 spans 18 residues. CDR3 loop: CASSRQAPRGGSYNEQFF. For the CDR3, the DNA is TGTGCCAGCAGCCGACAGGCCCCTCGGGGGGGATCCTACAATGAGCAGTTCTTC.

This clone has a single count. The rearrangement uses TRBV7-2 and TRBJ2-7, with D perhaps matching TRBD2 (6 bases). CDR3 length equals 14 residues. V gave up 7 bases and J gave up 3 bases, with 16 bases separating them. Germline assignment: CDR1 SGHTA and CDR2 FQGNSA. The CDR3 DNA reads as TGTGCCAGCACCGGGAGCCTAGGGGACTACGAGCAGTACTTC. Encoded protein: CASTGSLGDYEQYF.

This chain uses TRBV29-1 with TRBJ2-7; TRBD1 agrees at 11 bases. V was pared by 0 bases and J by 3 bases, with 4 bases of the junction left unmatched. CDR1 SQVTM and CDR2 ANQGSEA come from the germline V gene. The CDR3 extends over 15 amino acids. CDR3 nucleotides: TGCAGCGTTGAAGATGGACAGGGGGCCGTCTACGAGCAGTACTTC. It encodes CSVEDGQGAVYEQYF.